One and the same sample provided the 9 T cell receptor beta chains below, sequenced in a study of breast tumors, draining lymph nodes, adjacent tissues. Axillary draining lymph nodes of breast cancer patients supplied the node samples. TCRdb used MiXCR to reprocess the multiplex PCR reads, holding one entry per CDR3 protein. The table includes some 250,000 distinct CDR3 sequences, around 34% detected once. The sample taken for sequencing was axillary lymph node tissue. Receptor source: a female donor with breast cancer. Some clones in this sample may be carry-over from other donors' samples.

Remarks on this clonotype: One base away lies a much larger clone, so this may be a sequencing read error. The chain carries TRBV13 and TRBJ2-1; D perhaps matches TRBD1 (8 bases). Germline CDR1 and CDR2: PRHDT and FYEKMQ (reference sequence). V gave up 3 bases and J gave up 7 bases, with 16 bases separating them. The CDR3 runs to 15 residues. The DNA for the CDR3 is TGTGCCAGCAGCTTGACAGGGGTCGGGGGGAATGAGCAGTTCTTC. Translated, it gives CASSLTGVGGNEQFF.

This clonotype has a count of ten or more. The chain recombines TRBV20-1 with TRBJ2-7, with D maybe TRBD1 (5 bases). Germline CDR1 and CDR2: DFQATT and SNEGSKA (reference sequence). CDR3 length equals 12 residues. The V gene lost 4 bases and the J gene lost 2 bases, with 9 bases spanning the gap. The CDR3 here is CSANQGAYEQYF. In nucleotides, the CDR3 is TGCAGTGCTAACCAGGGCGCCTACGAGCAGTACTTC.

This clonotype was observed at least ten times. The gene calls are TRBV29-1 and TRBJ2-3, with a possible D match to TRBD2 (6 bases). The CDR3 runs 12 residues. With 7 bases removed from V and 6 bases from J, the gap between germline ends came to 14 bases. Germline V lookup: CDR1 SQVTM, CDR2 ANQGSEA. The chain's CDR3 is CSAMGGGDTQYF. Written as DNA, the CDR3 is TGCAGCGCCATGGGGGGTGGGGATACGCAGTATTTT.

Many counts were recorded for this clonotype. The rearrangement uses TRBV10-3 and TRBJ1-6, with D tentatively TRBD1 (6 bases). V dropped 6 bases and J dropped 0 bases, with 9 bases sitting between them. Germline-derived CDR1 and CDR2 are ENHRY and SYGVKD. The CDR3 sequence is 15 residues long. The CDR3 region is CAIRPDSSYNSPLHF. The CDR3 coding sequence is TGTGCCATCAGACCGGACAGCTCCTATAATTCACCCCTCCACTTT.

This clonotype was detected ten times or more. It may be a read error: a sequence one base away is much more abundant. The CDR3 sequence is CSAEGGLAGATQYF. The DNA of the CDR3 is TGCAGTGCTGAGGGAGGACTAGCGGGAGCGACCCAGTACTTC. V usage is TRBV20-1 and J usage is TRBJ2-5, with TRBD2 matching over 13 bases. Germline values: CDR1 DFQATT, CDR2 SNEGSKA (reference sequence). The CDR3 has 14 amino acids. With 5 bases clipped from V and 7 bases from J, the junction kept 7 bases outside the gene matches.

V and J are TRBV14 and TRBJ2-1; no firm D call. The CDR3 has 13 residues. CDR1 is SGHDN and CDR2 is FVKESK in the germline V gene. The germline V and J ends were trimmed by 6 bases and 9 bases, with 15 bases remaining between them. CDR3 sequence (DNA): TGTGCCAGCAGAAGGGATACAATCGGTGAGCAGTTCTTC. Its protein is CASRRDTIGEQFF.

CDR3 in DNA: TGTGCCAGCAGCCAAGACTCAGGGGACTATGGCTACACCTTC. Its translation is CASSQDSGDYGYTF. This chain links TRBV4-2 with TRBJ1-2, with D possibly TRBD1 on 6 matching bases. The V gene lost 0 bases and the J gene lost 3 bases, with 8 bases spanning the gap. The germline V gene has CDR1 LGHNA and CDR2 YNFKEQ. The CDR3 extends over 14 amino acids.

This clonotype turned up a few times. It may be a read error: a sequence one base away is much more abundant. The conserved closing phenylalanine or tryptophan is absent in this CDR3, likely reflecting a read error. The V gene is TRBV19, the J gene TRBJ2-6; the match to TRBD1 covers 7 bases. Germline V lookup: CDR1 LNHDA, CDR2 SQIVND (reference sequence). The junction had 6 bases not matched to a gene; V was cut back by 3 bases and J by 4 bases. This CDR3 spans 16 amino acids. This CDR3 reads CASSIGTGVGANVLTS. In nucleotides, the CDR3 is TGTGCCAGTAGTATCGGAACAGGGGTGGGGGCCAACGTCCTGACTTCC.

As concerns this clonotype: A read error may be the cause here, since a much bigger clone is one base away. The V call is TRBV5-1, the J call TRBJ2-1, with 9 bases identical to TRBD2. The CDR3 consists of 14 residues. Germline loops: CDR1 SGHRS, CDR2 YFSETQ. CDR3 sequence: CASSLSGSWDEQLF. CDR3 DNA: TGCGCCAGCAGCCTTAGCGGGAGTTGGGATGAGCAGCTCTTC.